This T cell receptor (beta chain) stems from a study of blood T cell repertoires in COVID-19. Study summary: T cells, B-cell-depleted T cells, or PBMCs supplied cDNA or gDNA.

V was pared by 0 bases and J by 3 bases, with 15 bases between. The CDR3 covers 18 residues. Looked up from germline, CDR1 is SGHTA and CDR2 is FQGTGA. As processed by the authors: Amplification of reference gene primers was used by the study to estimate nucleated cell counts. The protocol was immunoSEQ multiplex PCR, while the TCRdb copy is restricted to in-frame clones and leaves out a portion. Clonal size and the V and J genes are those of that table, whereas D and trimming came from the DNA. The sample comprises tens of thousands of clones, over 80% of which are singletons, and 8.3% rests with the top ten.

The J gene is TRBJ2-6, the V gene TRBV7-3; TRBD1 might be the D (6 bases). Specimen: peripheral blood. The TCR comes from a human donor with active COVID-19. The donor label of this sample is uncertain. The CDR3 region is CASSLTLRGGGGANVLTF. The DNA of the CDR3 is TGTGCCAGCAGCTTAACGTTAAGAGGGGGTGGTGGGGCCAACGTCCTGACTTTC.